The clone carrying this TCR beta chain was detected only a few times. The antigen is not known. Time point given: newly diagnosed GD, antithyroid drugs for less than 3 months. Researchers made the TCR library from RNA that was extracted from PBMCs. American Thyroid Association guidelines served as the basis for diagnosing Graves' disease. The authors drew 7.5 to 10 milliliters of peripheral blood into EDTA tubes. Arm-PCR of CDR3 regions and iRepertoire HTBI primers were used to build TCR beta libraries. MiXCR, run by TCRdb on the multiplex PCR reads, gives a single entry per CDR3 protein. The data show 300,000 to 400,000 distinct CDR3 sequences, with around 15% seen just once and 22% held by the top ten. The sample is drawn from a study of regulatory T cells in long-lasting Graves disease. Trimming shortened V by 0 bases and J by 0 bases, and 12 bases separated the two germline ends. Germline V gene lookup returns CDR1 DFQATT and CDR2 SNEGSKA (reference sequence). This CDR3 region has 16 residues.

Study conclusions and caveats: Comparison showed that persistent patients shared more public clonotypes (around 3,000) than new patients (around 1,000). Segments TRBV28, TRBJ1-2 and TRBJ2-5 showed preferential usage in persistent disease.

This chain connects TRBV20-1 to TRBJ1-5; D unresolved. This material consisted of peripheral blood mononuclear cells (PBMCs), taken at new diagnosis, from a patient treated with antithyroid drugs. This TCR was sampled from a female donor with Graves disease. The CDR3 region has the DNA TGCAGTGCTAGAGAGCATGAGTATTATAGCAATCAGCCCCAGCATTTT. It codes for CSAREHEYYSNQPQHF.